A selection of T cell receptor beta chains follows, all from one sample in a study of blood T cell repertoires in COVID-19. Generated by immunoSEQ multiplex PCR, the TCRdb table keeps only in-frame clones and is missing some. The sample shows about 130,000 clones, roughly 90% of them seen only once. Sequences were obtained from peripheral blood. These TCRs come from a man between 65 and 85 years old with active COVID-19. CDR3s include the opening cysteine and the closing phenylalanine or tryptophan. The order of the fields is V gene, CDR3 protein.

v_call: TRBV28; cdr3_aa: CASSPPRDLAREQYF
v_call: TRBV2; cdr3_aa: CASSEIKRGGSLGNEQFF
v_call: TRBV5-1; cdr3_aa: CASSRRTGVDTQYF
v_call: TRBV24-1; cdr3_aa: CATSDPGQGSSGNTIYF
v_call: TRBV5-8; cdr3_aa: CASSLTTGQGIRGYTF
v_call: TRBV28; cdr3_aa: CASRHGGDVETQYF
v_call: TRBV7-2; cdr3_aa: CASTKGSTYEQYF
v_call: TRBV24-1; cdr3_aa: CATRARDSSYNEQFF
v_call: TRBV5-3; cdr3_aa: CARSLGGQGEVNTEAFF
v_call: TRBV19; cdr3_aa: CASSTSEGIGTEAFF
v_call: TRBV4-1; cdr3_aa: CASSQEYTISNEQFF